This T cell receptor beta chain was observed in a study of HIV-infected patients and healthy controls. This clonotype was found many times. Antigen: not known. Study-level findings and limits: Healthy controls carried many MAIT alpha-chain CDR3s, while HIV+ repertoires had few. Slight age and sex differences between study cohorts did not explain the diversity differences. Compared with healthy controls, HIV-infected patients showed less CDR3 sharing between individuals.

The repertoire came from unfractionated whole blood and reflected all unsorted peripheral T cells. Reverse transcription used 450 to 550 ng RNA and constant-region primers for alpha and beta. Each of the alpha and beta chains got its own library through chain-specific third strand synthesis with indices. MiXCR, run by TCRdb on the 5' RACE reads, gives a single entry per CDR3 protein. Here the sample spans some 15,000 distinct CDR3 sequences, about 7.7% being singletons. CDR1 and CDR2 from the germline V gene are MNHNY and SVGAGI (reference sequence). The CDR3 spans 13 residues. V trimming: 6 bases; J trimming: 6 bases; junction bases outside the gene matches: 5.

The sequence derives from an adult in good health. The source material was blood. The J gene is TRBJ2-7, the V gene TRBV6-6; 10 positions agree with TRBD1. The CDR3 reads CASRPGQGGEQYF. The CDR3 DNA follows: TGTGCCAGCAGACCCGGACAGGGGGGCGAGCAGTACTTC.